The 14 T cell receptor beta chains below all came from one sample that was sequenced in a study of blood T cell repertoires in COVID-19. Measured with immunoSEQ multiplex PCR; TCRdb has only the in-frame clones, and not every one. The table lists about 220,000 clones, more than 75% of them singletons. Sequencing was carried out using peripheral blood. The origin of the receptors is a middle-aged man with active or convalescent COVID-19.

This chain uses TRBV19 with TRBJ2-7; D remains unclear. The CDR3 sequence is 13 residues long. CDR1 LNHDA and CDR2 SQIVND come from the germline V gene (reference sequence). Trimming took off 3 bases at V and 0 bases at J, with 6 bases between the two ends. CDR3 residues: CASSMAHSYEQYF. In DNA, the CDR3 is TGTGCCAGTAGTATGGCACACTCCTACGAGCAGTACTTC.

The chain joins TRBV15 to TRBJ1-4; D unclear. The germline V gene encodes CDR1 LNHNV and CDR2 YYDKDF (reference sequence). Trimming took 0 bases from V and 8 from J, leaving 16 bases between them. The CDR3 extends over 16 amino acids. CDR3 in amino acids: CATSRDTRAIGEKLFF. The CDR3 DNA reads TGTGCCACCAGCAGAGATACTAGGGCCATAGGGGAAAAACTGTTTTTT. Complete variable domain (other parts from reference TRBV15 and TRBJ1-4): DAMVIQNPRYQVTQFGKPVTLSCSQTLNHNVMYWYQQKSSQAPKLLFHYYDKDFNNEADTPDNFQSRRPNTSFCFLDIRSPGLGDTAMYLCATSRDTRAIGEKLFFGSGTQLSVL.

CDR3 nucleotides: TGTGCCAGCAGCTTAGCCCTTTGGAGGGCCTATAATTCACCCCTCCACTTT. This sequence encodes CASSLALWRAYNSPLHF. The chain joins TRBV7-2 to TRBJ1-6; no clear D. CDR1 SGHTA and CDR2 FQGNSA come from the germline V gene. The CDR3 runs 17 residues. The germline V and J ends were trimmed by 0 bases and 2 bases, with 11 bases remaining between them.

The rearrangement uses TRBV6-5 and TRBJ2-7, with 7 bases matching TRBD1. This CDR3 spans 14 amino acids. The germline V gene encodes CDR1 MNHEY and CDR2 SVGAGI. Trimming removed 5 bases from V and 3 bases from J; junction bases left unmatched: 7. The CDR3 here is CASSNLGQRYEQYF. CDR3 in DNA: TGTGCCAGCAGTAACCTGGGACAGCGCTACGAGCAGTACTTC.

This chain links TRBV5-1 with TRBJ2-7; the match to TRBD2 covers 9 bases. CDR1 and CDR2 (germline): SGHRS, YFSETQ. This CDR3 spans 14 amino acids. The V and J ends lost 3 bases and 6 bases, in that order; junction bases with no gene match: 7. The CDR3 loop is CASSSQAGGSEQYF. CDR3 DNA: TGCGCCAGCAGCTCGCAGGCGGGGGGGAGCGAGCAGTACTTC.

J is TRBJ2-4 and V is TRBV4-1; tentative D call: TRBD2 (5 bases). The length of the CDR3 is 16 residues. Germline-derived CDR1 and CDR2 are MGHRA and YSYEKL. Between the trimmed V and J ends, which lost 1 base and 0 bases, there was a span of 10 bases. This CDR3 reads CASSQAGDLAKNIQYF. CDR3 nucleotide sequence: TGCGCCAGCAGCCAAGCCGGGGATCTAGCCAAAAACATTCAGTACTTC.

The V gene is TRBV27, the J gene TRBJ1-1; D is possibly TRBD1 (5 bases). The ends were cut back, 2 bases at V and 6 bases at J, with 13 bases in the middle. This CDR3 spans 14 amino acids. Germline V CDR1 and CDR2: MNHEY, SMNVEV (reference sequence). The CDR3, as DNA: TGTGCCAGCAGTTTAGGCCGGGGGGACCCTGAAGCTTTCTTT. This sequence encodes CASSLGRGDPEAFF.

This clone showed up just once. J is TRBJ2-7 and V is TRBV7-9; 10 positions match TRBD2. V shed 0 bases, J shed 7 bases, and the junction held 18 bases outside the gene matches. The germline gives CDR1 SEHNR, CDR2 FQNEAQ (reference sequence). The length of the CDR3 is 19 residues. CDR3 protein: CASSLARLGSSGSYGEQYF. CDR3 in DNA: TGTGCCAGCAGCTTAGCGCGGCTCGGTTCTAGCGGGAGTTATGGGGAGCAGTACTTC. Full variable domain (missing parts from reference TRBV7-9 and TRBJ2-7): DTGVSQNPRHKITKRGQNVTFRCDPISEHNRLYWYRQTLGQGPEFLTYFQNEAQLEKSRLLSDRFSAERPKGSFSTLEIQRTEQGDSAMYLCASSLARLGSSGSYGEQYFGPGTRLTVT.

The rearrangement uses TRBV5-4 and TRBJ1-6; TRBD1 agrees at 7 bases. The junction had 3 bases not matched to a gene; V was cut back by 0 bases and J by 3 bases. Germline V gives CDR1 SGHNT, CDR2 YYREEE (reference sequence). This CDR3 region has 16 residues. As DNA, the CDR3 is TGTGCCAGCAGCTTGGGGCAGGGGGGCTATAATTCACCCCTCCACTTT. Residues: CASSLGQGGYNSPLHF.

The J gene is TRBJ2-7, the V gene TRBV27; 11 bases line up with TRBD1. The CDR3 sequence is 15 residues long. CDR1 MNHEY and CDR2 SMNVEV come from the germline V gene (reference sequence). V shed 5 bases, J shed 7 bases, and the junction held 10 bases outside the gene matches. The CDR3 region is CASSTVGTGGWEQYF. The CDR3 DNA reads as TGTGCCAGCAGTACCGTTGGGACAGGGGGGTGGGAGCAGTACTTC.

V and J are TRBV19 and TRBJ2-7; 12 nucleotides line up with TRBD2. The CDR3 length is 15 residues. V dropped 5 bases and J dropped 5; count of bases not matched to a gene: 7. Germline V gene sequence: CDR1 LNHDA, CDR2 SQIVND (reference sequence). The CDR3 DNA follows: TGTGCCAGTAGTCCGACTAGCGGGAGTTTCAACGAGCAGTACTTC. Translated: CASSPTSGSFNEQYF. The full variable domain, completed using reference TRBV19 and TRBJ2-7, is DGGITQSPKYLFRKEGQNVTLSCEQNLNHDAMYWYRQDPGQGLRLIYYSQIVNDFQKGDIAEGYSVSREKKESFPLTVTSAQKNPTAFYLCASSPTSGSFNEQYFGPGTRLTVT.

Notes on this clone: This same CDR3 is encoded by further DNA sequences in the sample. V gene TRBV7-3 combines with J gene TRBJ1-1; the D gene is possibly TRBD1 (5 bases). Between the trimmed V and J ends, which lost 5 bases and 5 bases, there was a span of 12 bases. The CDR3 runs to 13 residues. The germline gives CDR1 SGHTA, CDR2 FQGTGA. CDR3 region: CASSLSGGTEAFF. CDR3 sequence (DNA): TGTGCCAGCAGCCTGAGCGGGGGAACTGAAGCTTTCTTT. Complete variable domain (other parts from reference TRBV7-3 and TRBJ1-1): GAGVSQTPSNKVTEKGKYVELRCDPISGHTALYWYRQSLGQGPEFLIYFQGTGAADDSGLPNDRFFAVRPEGSVSTLKIQRTERGDSAVYLCASSLSGGTEAFFGQGTRLTVV.

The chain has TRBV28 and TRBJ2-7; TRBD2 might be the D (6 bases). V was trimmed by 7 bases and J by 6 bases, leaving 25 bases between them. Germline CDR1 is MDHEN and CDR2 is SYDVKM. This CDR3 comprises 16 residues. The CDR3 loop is CASTPGGAGGWGEQYF. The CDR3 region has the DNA TGTGCCAGCACACCCGGGGGAGCGGGTGGGTGGGGCGAGCAGTACTTC.

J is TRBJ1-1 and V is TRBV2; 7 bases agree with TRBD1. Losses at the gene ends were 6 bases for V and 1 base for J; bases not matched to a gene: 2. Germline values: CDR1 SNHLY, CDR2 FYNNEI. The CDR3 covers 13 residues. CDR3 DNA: TGTGCCAGCAGCGGGACAGCGAACACTGAAGCTTTCTTT. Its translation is CASSGTANTEAFF. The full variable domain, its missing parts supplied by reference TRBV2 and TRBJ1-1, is EPEVTQTPSHQVTQMGQEVILRCVPISNHLYFYWYRQILGQKVEFLVSFYNNEISEKSEIFDDQFSVERPDGSNFTLKIRSTKLEDSAMYFCASSGTANTEAFFGQGTRLTVV.